One and the same sample provided the 11 T cell receptor beta chains below, sequenced in a study of human T cells and chemical hapten exposure. Time point noted: patch test 1, 2 weeks after DPC sensitization. Treatment of the sample: therapeutic diphenylcyclopropenone sensitization with weekly scalp DPC. TCRdb used MiXCR to reprocess the RACE reads, holding one entry per CDR3 protein. This repertoire shows around 300,000 distinct CDR3 sequences, under 9% found once; its top ten account for 8.4%. The sample consisted of whole blood, taken in connection with sensitization to the hapten diphenylcyclopropenone (DPC). Receptors were obtained from a woman between 18 and 29 years old with alopecia areata. Some clones in this sample may be carry-over from other donors' samples.

This clonotype occurred many times. This sequence joins TRBV4-3 and TRBJ2-1; TRBD1 might be the D (5 bases). The germline V and J ends were trimmed by 0 bases and 3 bases, with 15 bases remaining between them. This CDR3 region has 17 residues. Germline CDR1 and CDR2: LGHNA and YSLEER. This CDR3 is CASSQDPRQKHYNEQFF. CDR3 coding DNA: TGCGCCAGCAGCCAAGATCCCCGACAGAAGCACTACAATGAGCAGTTCTTC.

This clonotype has ten or more counts. This chain uses TRBV6-1 with TRBJ1-2; D not resolved. Trimming shortened V by 0 bases and J by 8 bases, and 28 bases separated the two germline ends. Germline V gives CDR1 MNHNS, CDR2 SASEGT. CDR3 length: 19 residues. The CDR3 region is CASSEALLVGRSRIQGYTF. The CDR3 DNA reads as TGTGCCAGCAGTGAAGCCCTCCTTGTAGGTCGGAGCCGCATCCAGGGCTACACCTTC.

This clonotype came up many times. The chain employs TRBV28 and TRBJ2-6, with TRBD1 matching 7 bases. Trimming removed 1 base from V and 2 bases from J; junction bases left unmatched: 2. The germline V gene encodes CDR1 MDHEN and CDR2 SYDVKM. The CDR3 consists of 16 residues. The CDR3 coding sequence is TGTGCCAGCAGTTTATCCGACAGGGCTGGGGCCAACGTCCTGACTTTC. Protein: CASSLSDRAGANVLTF.

The chain links TRBV4-1 to TRBJ2-3, with unresolved D. This CDR3 has 14 residues. Per germline, CDR1 MGHRA and CDR2 YSYEKL. Trimming left V 4 bases short and J 2 bases short, with 10 bases between. DNA for the CDR3: TGCGCCAGCAGCCCCCCCCCACCCACAGATACGCAGTATTTT. It is translated as CASSPPPPTDTQYF.

The J gene is TRBJ2-5, the V gene TRBV5-1, with D possibly matching TRBD2 (5 bases). V was clipped by 0 bases and J by 4 bases, with 16 bases between them. Germline loops: CDR1 SGHRS, CDR2 YFSETQ. The CDR3 is 16 amino acids. CDR3 nucleotide sequence: TGCGCCAGCAGCTTGGGGGCCCGGGGAATGGTAGAGACCCAGTACTTC. Amino acids: CASSLGARGMVETQYF.

This clonotype was recorded many times. This chain uses TRBV5-1 with TRBJ2-7; no reliable D call. The CDR3 totals 17 residues. Trimming removed 0 bases from V and 0 bases from J, with 16 bases in between. Looked up from germline, CDR1 is SGHRS and CDR2 is YFSETQ. In nucleotides, the CDR3 is TGCGCCAGCAGCTTGGACACGGGCATAGGGTTCTCCTACGAGCAGTACTTC. Encoded protein: CASSLDTGIGFSYEQYF.

This chain connects TRBV20-1 to TRBJ2-2; D may match TRBD1 or TRBD2 (5 bases each). The V gene's germline CDR1 is DFQATT and CDR2 SNEGSKA (reference sequence). V was shortened by 4 bases and J by 8 bases, with 23 bases between the two germline ends. The CDR3 contains 16 residues. The CDR3 sequence: CSATPLRDGLPGELFF. CDR3 DNA: TGCAGTGCTACCCCCCTTCGGGACGGCCTTCCTGGGGAGCTGTTTTTT.

This clonotype was detected only a few times. The chain is built from TRBV20-1 and TRBJ1-1, with a weak D call TRBD1 (6 bases). Looked up from germline, CDR1 is DFQATT and CDR2 is SNEGSKA (reference sequence). The CDR3 extends over 15 amino acids. V lost 1 base to trimming and J lost 1 base, with 13 bases between them. CDR3 protein: CSARGNRVENTEAFF. The CDR3 DNA is TGCAGTGCTAGAGGGAACAGGGTAGAGAACACTGAAGCTTTCTTT.

At least ten counts were recorded for this clonotype. The V and J genes are TRBV9 and TRBJ2-2; D remains unclear. V was pared by 3 bases and J by 3 bases, with 15 bases between. The CDR3 spans 16 residues. Germline lookup yields CDR1 SGDLS and CDR2 YYNGEE. The CDR3 is CASSAIDRNHTGELFF. Here the CDR3 DNA reads TGTGCCAGCAGCGCGATAGATAGGAACCACACCGGGGAGCTGTTTTTT.

This clonotype showed up many times. The rearrangement joins TRBV5-5 to TRBJ2-7; D gene ambiguous. Germline values: CDR1 SGHKS, CDR2 YYEKEE (reference sequence). This CDR3 is 14 amino acids long. V was cut by 0 bases and J by 2 bases, with 9 bases left in between. This chain's CDR3 is CASSLDPAAYEQYF. The CDR3 DNA sequence: TGTGCCAGCAGCTTGGATCCCGCCGCCTACGAGCAGTACTTC.

The V gene is TRBV19, the J gene TRBJ1-4; D ambiguous. Germline CDR1 is LNHDA and CDR2 is SQIVND (reference sequence). Trimming pared 6 bases from V and 6 bases from J, leaving 20 bases between. The CDR3 length is 16 residues. CDR3 loop: CASSEKWTAGDEKLFF. The CDR3 DNA follows: TGTGCCAGTAGCGAAAAATGGACGGCAGGAGATGAAAAACTGTTTTTT. The full variable domain, its missing parts supplied by reference TRBV19 and TRBJ1-4, is DGGITQSPKYLFRKEGQNVTLSCEQNLNHDAMYWYRQDPGQGLRLIYYSQIVNDFQKGDIAEGYSVSREKKESFPLTVTSAQKNPTAFYLCASSEKWTAGDEKLFFGSGTQLSVL.